A single sample is the source of the 5 T cell receptor beta chains below, sequenced in a study of glioma-infiltrating T cells after dendritic cell vaccination. This table comes from immunoSEQ multiplex PCR, and its TCRdb copy is limited to in-frame clones, with some not included. The table lists some 30,000 clones, approximately 90% of them singletons. Source: blood, taken before dendritic cell vaccination. These receptors originate from a human donor with glioblastoma.

This sequence joins TRBV19 and TRBJ2-7; D might be TRBD1 (5 bases). The V end lost 2 bases, the J end lost 9 bases, and 17 bases lay between the germline ends. This CDR3 is built from 14 residues. CDR1 LNHDA and CDR2 SQIVND come from the germline V gene (reference sequence). The CDR3 sequence: CASSIKTGTTRQYF. CDR3 in DNA: TGTGCCAGTAGTATAAAAACAGGAACTACAAGGCAGTACTTC.

The table lists this clone with a count of one. The chain is built from TRBV10-1 and TRBJ2-1; the match to TRBD2 covers 11 bases. The germline gives CDR1 WNHNN, CDR2 SYGVQD (reference sequence). The CDR3 is made up of 16 amino acids. The ends lost 2 bases at V and 1 base at J; junction bases unmatched: 1. The CDR3 DNA follows: TGCGCCAGCAGTGAGGCTAGCGGGGGGTCCTACAATGAGCAGTTCTTC. Protein sequence: CASSEASGGSYNEQFF.

CDR3 protein: CASSPLTGDYGYTF. The CDR3 nucleotides are TGTGCCAGCAGCCCCCTGACGGGGGACTATGGCTACACCTTC. The chain combines TRBV14 with TRBJ1-2; D may be TRBD1 (5 bases). CDR1 is SGHDN and CDR2 is FVKESK in the germline V gene. The V gene lost 4 bases and the J gene lost 3 bases, with 12 bases spanning the gap. The CDR3 totals 14 residues.

CDR3 DNA sequence: TGTGCCAGCAGTCCCGGGAGCCACACTGAAGCTTTCTTT. This translates into CASSPGSHTEAFF. The chain carries TRBV7-9 and TRBJ1-1; no clear D. Trimming pared 6 bases from V and 3 bases from J, leaving 11 bases between. The CDR3 totals 13 residues. Germline CDR1 is SEHNR and CDR2 is FQNEAQ (reference sequence).

This chain links TRBV10-1 with TRBJ2-1, with 14 bases aligning to TRBD2. The V segment lost 4 bases and the J segment 9 bases; nucleotides outside the gene matches: 8. The CDR3 is 16 residues long. The germline gives CDR1 WNHNN, CDR2 SYGVQD (reference sequence). The DNA for the CDR3 is TGCGCCAGCAGTGCGATACGACTAGCGGGGGGGAGTGAGCAGTTCTTC. Translating gives CASSAIRLAGGSEQFF.